This T cell receptor (beta chain) was sequenced during a study of T-cell memory formation after mild COVID-19. As for the study in general: Across donors, TCR clusters were largely donor specific.

Study-wide results and caveats: Several responding clones turned up in pre-infection memory, indicating that cross-reactive memory may have taken part.

Concerning this clonotype: Its antigen is not known.

TCRdb reprocessed the 5' RACE reads with MiXCR, giving one entry per CDR3 protein. Of 550,000 to 650,000 distinct CDR3 sequences listed, roughly 17% are singletons. Material: PBMCs or a T cell subset sorted from them (not recorded which). The sequence was collected from an adult woman who had mild COVID-19 (a few samples of this study predate the infection). Cell type and time point are not known.

CDR3 protein: CASSLSAGGSTDTQYF. The DNA of the CDR3 is TGTGCCAGCAGCTTGTCCGCGGGAGGATCCACAGATACGCAGTATTTT. The V and J genes are TRBV5-4 and TRBJ2-3; 8 positions agree with TRBD2. The CDR3 contains 16 residues. The trim removed 1 base at V and 2 bases at J, leaving 6 bases unmatched. The V gene's germline CDR1 is SGHNT and CDR2 YYREEE (reference sequence).